This T cell receptor beta chain was obtained from a study of T cell clones after liver transplantation. Turning to the study itself: Post-transplant blood was tracked for graft-donor-reactive T cell clones identified in a pre-transplant mixed lymphocyte reaction. Apart from a few HCV-positive recipients, transplants were for non-autoimmune, non-viral reasons. Standard immunosuppression, with no induction, continued until 12-24 months after transplant.

Data came from immunoSEQ multiplex PCR; TCRdb stores just in-frame clones and leaves some out. The sample comprises tens of thousands of clones, 86% of which are singletons, and around 14% rests with the top ten. Thawed unstimulated PBMCs were FACS-sorted by CD3, CD4 and CD8 into two populations. Germline V CDR1 and CDR2: SGDLS, YYNGEE. The CDR3 runs 15 residues. V gave up 4 bases and J gave up 5 bases; unmatched junction bases: 9. Sequencing was performed on CD8+ T cells from blood, taken 12 months after liver transplant. The sequence was obtained from a human patient who received a liver transplant. Some T cells here may be from the graft donor. This chain connects TRBV9 to TRBJ2-7; 10 bases agree with TRBD2. Here the CDR3 reads CASSFRAGGPDEQYF. The CDR3 DNA sequence: TGTGCCAGCAGCTTCCGAGCGGGAGGGCCGGACGAGCAGTACTTC.